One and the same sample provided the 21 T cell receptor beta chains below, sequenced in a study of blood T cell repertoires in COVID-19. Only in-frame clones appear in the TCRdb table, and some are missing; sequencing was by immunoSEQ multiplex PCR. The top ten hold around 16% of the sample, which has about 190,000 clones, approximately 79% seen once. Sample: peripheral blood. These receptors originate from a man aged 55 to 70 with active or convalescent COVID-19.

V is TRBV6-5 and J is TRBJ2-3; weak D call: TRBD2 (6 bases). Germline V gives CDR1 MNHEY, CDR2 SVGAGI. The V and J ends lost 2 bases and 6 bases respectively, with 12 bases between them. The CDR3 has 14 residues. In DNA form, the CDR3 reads TGTGCCAGCAGTTACCGGAGGGCAGAGGATACGCAGTATTTT. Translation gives CASSYRRAEDTQYF.

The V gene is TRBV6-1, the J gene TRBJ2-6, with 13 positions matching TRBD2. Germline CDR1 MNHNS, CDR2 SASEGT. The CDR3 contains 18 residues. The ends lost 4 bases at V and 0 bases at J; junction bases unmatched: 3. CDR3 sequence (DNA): TGTGCCAGCAGTGTGGGACTAGCGGGACTCTCTGGGGCCAACGTCCTGACTTTC. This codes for CASSVGLAGLSGANVLTF.

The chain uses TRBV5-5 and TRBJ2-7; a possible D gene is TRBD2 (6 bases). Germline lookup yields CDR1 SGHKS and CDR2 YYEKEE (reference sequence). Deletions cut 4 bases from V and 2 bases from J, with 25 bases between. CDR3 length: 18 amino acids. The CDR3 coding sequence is TGTGCCAGCAGCCCACAAGGGGCGGGATCTACCATCCCCTACGAGCAGTACTTC. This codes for CASSPQGAGSTIPYEQYF.

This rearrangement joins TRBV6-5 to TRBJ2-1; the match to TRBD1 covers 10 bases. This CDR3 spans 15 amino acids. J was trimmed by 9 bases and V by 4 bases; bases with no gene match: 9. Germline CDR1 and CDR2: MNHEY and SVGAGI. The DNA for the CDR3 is TGTGCCAGCAGTTTCCGGGACAGGGGTACGGGTGAGCAGTTCTTC. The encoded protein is CASSFRDRGTGEQFF.

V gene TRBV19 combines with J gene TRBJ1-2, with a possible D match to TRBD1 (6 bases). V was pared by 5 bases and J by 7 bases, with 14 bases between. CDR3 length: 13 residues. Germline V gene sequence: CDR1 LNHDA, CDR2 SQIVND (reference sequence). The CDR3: CASSFGQPLGYTF. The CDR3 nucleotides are TGTGCCAGTAGTTTCGGACAGCCTCTTGGCTACACCTTC. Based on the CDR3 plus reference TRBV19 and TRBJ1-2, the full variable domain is DGGITQSPKYLFRKEGQNVTLSCEQNLNHDAMYWYRQDPGQGLRLIYYSQIVNDFQKGDIAEGYSVSREKKESFPLTVTSAQKNPTAFYLCASSFGQPLGYTFGSGTRLTVV.

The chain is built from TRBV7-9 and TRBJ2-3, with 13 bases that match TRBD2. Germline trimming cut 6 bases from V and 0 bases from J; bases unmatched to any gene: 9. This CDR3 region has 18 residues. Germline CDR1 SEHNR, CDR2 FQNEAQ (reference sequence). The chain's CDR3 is CASSRLGTSGISTDTQYF. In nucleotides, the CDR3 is TGTGCCAGCAGTCGTTTAGGGACTAGCGGGATCAGCACAGATACGCAGTATTTT.

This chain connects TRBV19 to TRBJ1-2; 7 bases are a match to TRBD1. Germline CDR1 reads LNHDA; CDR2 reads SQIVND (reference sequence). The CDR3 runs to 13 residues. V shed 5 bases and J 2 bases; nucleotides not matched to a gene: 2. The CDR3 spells CASSRQGNYGYTF. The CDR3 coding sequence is TGTGCCAGTAGTCGACAGGGAAACTATGGCTACACCTTC.

Here the CDR3 DNA reads TGTGCCAGGGGGACAGGGCAATACGAGCAGTACTTC. Translated, it gives CARGTGQYEQYF. The chain is built from TRBV6-4 and TRBJ2-7; 9 bases agree with TRBD1. The CDR3 is 12 amino acids. With 9 bases clipped from V and 4 bases from J, the junction kept 4 bases outside the gene matches. The germline gives CDR1 MRHNA, CDR2 SNTAGT.

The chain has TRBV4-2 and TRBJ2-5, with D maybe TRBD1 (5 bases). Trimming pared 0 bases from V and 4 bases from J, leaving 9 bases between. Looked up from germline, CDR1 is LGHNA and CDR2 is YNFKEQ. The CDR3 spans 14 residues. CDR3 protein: CASSQEKGRETQYF. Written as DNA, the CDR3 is TGTGCCAGCAGCCAAGAAAAGGGGCGAGAGACCCAGTACTTC.

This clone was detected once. In DNA form, the CDR3 reads TGTGCCAGCAGTTCGCCCGGACAGGGGTCTGAGCAGTTCTTC. This sequence encodes CASSSPGQGSEQFF. The chain combines TRBV28 with TRBJ2-1; 9 bases match TRBD1. Germline V gene lookup returns CDR1 MDHEN and CDR2 SYDVKM. The trim removed 4 bases at V and 9 bases at J, leaving 7 bases unmatched. The CDR3 extends over 14 amino acids.

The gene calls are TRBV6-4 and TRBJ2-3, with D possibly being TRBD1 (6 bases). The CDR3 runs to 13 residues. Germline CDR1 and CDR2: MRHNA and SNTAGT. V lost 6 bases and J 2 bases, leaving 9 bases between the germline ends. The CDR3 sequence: CASSLGHTDTQYF. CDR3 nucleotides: TGTGCCAGCAGCTTGGGACACACAGATACGCAGTATTTT.

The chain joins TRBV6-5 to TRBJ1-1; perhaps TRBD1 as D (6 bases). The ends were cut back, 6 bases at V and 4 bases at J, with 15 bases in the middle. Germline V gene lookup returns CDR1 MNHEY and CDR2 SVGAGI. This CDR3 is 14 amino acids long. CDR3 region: CASRLRGGGTEAFF. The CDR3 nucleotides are TGTGCCAGCAGGCTCAGGGGAGGGGGCACTGAAGCTTTCTTT.

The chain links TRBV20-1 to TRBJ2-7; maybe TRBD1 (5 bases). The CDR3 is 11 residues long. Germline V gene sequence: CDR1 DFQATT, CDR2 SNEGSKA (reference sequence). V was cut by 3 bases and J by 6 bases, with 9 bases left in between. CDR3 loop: CSARIRGEQYF. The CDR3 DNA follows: TGCAGTGCTAGGATTAGGGGCGAGCAGTACTTC.

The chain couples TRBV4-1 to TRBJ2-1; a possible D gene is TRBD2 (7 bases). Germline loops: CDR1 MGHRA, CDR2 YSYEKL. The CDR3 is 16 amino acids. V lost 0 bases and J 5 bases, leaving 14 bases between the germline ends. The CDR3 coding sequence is TGCGCCAGCAGCCAAGATCGGGGGGCCGGGGACAATGAGCAGTTCTTC. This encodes CASSQDRGAGDNEQFF.

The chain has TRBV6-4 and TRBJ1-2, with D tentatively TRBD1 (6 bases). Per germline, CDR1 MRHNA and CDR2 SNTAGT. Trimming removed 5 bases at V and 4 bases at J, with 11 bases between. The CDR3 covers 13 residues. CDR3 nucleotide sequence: TGTGCCAGCAGTCCTACAGGGCCCTATGGCTACACCTTC. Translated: CASSPTGPYGYTF.

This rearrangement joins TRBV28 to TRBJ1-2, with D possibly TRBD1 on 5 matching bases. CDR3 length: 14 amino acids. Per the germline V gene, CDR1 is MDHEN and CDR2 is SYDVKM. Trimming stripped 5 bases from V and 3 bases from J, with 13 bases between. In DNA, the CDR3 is TGTGCCAGCAGTCAAATGGGGGGTGACTATGGCTACACCTTC. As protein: CASSQMGGDYGYTF.

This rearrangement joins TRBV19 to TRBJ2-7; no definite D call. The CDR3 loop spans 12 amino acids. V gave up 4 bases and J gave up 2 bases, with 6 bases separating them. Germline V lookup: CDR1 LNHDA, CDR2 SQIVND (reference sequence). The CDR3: CASSSRTYEQYF. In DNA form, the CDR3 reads TGTGCCAGTAGTAGCAGGACCTACGAGCAGTACTTC. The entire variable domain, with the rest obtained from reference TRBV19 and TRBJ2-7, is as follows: DGGITQSPKYLFRKEGQNVTLSCEQNLNHDAMYWYRQDPGQGLRLIYYSQIVNDFQKGDIAEGYSVSREKKESFPLTVTSAQKNPTAFYLCASSSRTYEQYFGPGTRLTVT.

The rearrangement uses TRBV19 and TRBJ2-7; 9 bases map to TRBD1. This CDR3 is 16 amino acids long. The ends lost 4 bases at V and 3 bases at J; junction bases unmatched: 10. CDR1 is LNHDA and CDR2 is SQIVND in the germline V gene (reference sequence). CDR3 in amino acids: CASSSPQGARGYEQYF. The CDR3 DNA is TGTGCCAGTAGTAGCCCACAGGGGGCGCGGGGCTACGAGCAGTACTTC. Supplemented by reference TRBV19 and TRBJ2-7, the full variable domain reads DGGITQSPKYLFRKEGQNVTLSCEQNLNHDAMYWYRQDPGQGLRLIYYSQIVNDFQKGDIAEGYSVSREKKESFPLTVTSAQKNPTAFYLCASSSPQGARGYEQYFGPGTRLTVT.

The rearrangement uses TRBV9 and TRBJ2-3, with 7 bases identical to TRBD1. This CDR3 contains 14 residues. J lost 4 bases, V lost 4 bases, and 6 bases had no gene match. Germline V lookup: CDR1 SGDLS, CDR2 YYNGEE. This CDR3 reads CASSTWTGADTQYF. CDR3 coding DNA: TGTGCCAGCAGCACCTGGACAGGAGCAGATACGCAGTATTTT.

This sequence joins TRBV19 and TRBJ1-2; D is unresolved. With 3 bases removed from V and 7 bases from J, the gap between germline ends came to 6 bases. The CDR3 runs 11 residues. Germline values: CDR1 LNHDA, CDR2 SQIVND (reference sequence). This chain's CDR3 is CASSIRGGYTF. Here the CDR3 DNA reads TGTGCCAGTAGTATCCGGGGTGGCTACACCTTC.

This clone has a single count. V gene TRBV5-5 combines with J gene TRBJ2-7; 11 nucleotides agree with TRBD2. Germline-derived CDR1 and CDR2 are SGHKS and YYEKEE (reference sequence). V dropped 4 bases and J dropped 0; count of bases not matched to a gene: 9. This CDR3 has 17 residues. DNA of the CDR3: TGTGCCAGCAGCCAAACGGCGGGACTAGCGGCCTCCTACGAGCAGTACTTC. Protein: CASSQTAGLAASYEQYF.